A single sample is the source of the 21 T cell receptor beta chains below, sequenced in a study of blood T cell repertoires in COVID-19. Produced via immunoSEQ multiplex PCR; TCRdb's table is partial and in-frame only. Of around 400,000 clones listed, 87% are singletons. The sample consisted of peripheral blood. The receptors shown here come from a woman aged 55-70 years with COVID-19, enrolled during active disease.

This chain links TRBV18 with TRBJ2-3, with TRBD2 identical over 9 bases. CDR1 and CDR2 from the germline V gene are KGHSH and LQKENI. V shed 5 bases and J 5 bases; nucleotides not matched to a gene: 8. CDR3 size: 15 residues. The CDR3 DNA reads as TGTGCCAGCTCAATAGCGGGGGCCGGGGGAGATACGCAGTATTTT. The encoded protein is CASSIAGAGGDTQYF.

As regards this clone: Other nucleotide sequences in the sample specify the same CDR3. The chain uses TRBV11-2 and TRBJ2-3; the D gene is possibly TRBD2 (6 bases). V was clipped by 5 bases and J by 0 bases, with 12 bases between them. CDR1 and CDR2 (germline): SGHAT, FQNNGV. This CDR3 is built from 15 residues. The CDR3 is CASSPGTSSTDTQYF. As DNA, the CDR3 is TGTGCCAGCAGCCCAGGGACTTCCAGCACAGATACGCAGTATTTT.

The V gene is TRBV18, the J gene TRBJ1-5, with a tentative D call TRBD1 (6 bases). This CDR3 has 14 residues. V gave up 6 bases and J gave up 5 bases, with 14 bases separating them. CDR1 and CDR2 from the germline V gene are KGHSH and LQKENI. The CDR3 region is CASSPTGLDQPQHF. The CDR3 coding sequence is TGTGCCAGCTCCCCTACAGGGTTGGATCAGCCCCAGCATTTT.

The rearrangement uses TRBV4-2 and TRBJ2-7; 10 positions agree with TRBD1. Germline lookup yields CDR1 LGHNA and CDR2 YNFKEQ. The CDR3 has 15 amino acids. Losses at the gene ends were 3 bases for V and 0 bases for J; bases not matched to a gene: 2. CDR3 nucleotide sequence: TGTGCCAGCAGCCAGACAGGGGGCCCCTCCTACGAGCAGTACTTC. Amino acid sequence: CASSQTGGPSYEQYF.

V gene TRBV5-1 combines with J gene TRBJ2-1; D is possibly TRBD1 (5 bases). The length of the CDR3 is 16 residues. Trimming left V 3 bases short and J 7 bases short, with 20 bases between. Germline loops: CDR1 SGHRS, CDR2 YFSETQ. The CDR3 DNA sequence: TGCGCCAGCAGCTCCTCCTGGGCAGGGAATCGTAATGAGCAGTTCTTC. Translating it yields CASSSSWAGNRNEQFF.

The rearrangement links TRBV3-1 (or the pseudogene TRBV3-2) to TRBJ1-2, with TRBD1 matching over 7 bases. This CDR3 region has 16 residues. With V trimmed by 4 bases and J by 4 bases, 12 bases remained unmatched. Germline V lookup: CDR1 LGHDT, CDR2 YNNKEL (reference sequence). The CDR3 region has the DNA TGTGCCAGCAGCCTACAGGGGCAGGGAGTCAGCTATGGCTACACCTTC. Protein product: CASSLQGQGVSYGYTF.

CDR3 sequence: CASSLTGVGEKLFF. The CDR3, as DNA: TGTGCCAGCAGCCTGACAGGGGTTGGTGAAAAACTGTTTTTT. The V call is TRBV28, the J call TRBJ1-4, with 8 nucleotides matching TRBD1. Germline loops: CDR1 MDHEN, CDR2 SYDVKM. This CDR3 is built from 14 residues. V was clipped by 6 bases and J by 7 bases; unmatched bases: 7.

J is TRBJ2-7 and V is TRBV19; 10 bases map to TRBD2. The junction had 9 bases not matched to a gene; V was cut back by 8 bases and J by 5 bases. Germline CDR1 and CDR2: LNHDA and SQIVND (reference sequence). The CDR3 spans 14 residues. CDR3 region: CASRSLAGAHEQYF. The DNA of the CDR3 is TGTGCCAGTCGCTCCCTAGCGGGGGCTCACGAGCAGTACTTC.

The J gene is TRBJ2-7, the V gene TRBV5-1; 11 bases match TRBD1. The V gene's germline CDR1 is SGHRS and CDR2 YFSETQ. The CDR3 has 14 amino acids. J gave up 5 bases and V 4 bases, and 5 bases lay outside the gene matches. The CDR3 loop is CASSQDRGPNEQYF. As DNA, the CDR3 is TGCGCCAGCAGCCAGGACAGGGGGCCTAACGAGCAGTACTTC.

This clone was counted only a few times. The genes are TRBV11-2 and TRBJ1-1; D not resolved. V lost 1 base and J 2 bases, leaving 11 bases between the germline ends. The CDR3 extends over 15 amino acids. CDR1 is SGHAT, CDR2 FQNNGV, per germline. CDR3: CASSLVGGINTEAFF. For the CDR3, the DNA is TGTGCCAGCAGCTTAGTTGGCGGGATTAACACTGAAGCTTTCTTT.

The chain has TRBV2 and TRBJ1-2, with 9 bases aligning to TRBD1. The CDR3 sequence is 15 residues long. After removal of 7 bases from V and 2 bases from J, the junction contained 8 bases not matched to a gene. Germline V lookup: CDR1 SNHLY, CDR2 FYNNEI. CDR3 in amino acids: CASNGGQGRNYGYTF. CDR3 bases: TGTGCCAGCAATGGAGGACAGGGGCGGAACTATGGCTACACCTTC.

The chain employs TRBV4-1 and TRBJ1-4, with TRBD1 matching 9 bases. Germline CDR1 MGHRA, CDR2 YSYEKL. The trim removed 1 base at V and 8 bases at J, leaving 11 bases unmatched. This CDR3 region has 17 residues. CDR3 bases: TGCGCCAGCAGCCAAGCCTCCGAGGGACAGGGTCGGGAAAAACTGTTTTTT. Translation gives CASSQASEGQGREKLFF.

DNA of the CDR3: TGTGCCAGCAGCTTGGACAGGGTAGGCAATCAGCCCCAGCATTTT. It yields the protein CASSLDRVGNQPQHF. The chain combines TRBV7-2 with TRBJ1-5, with 8 positions matching TRBD1. The CDR3 loop spans 15 amino acids. The V and J ends lost 3 bases and 2 bases, in that order; junction bases with no gene match: 3. Germline assignment: CDR1 SGHTA and CDR2 FQGNSA.

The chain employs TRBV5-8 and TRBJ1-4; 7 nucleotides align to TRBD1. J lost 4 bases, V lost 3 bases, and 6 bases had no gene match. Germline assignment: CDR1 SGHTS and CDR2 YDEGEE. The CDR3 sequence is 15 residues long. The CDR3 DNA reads TGTGCCAGCAGCTACAGACAGGGCCTTAATGAAAAACTGTTTTTT. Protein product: CASSYRQGLNEKLFF.

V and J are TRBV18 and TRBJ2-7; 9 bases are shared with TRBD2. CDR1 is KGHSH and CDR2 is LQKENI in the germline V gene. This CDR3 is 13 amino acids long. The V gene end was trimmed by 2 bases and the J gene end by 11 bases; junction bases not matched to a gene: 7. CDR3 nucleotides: TGTGCCAGCTCACCATCTGCTAGCGGGGCTAAGTACTTC. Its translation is CASSPSASGAKYF.

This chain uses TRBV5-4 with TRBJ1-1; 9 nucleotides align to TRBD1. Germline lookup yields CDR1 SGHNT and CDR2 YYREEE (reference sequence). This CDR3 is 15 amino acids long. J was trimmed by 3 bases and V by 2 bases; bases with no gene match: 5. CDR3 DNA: TGTGCCAGCAGCTTTGGGGGACAGGGAGACACTGAAGCTTTCTTT. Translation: CASSFGGQGDTEAFF.

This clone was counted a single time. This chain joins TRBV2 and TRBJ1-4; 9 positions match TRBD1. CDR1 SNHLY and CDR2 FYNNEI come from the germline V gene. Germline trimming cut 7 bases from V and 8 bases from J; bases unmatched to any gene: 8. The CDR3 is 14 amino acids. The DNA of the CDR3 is TGTGCCAGCATTCCGGACAGGGGAAGCGAAAAACTGTTTTTT. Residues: CASIPDRGSEKLFF. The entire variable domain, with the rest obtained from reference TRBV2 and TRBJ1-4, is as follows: EPEVTQTPSHQVTQMGQEVILRCVPISNHLYFYWYRQILGQKVEFLVSFYNNEISEKSEIFDDQFSVERPDGSNFTLKIRSTKLEDSAMYFCASIPDRGSEKLFFGSGTQLSVL.

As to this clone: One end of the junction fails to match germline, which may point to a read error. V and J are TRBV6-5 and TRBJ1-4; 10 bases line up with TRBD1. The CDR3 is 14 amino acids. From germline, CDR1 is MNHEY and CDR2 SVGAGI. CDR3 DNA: TGTGCCAGCAGTACCTGGGACAGGGGAGAAAAGCTGTTTTTT. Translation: CASSTWDRGEKLFF.

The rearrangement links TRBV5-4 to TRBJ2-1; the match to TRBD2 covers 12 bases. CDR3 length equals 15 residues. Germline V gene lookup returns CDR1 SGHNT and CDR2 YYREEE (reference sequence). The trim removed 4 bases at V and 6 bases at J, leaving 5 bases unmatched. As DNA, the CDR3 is TGTGCCAGCAGCGTGACTAGCGGGGGCCTCAATGAGCAGTTCTTC. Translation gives CASSVTSGGLNEQFF.

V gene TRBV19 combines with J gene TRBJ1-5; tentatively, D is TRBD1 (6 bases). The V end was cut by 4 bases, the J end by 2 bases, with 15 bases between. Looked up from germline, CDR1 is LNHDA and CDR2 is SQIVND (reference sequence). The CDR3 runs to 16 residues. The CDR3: CASSTQGRGGNQPQHF. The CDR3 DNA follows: TGTGCCAGTAGTACGCAGGGGAGAGGCGGCAATCAGCCCCAGCATTTT.

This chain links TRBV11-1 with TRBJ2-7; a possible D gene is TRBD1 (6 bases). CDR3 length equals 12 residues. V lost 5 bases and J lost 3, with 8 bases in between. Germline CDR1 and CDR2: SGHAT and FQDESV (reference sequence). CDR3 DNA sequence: TGTGCCAGCAGCACGGACAGCTACGAGCAGTACTTC. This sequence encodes CASSTDSYEQYF.